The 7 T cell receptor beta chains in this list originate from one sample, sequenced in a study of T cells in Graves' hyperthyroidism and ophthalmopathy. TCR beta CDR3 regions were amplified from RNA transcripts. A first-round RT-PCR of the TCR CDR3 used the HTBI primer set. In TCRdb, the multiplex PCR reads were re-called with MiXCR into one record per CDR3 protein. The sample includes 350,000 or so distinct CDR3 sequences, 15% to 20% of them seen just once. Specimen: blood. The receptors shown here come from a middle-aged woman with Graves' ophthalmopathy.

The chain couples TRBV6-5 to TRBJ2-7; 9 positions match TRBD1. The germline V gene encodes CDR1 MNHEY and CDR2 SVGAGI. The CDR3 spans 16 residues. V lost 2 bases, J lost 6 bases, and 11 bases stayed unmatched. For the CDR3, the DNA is TGTGCCAGCAGTTACGAGACGACAGGGGGTAGGGGCGAGCAGTACTTC. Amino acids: CASSYETTGGRGEQYF.

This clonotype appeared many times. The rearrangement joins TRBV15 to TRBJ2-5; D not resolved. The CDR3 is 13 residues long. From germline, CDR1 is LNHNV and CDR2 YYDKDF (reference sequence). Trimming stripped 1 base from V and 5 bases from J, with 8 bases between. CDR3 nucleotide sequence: TGTGCCACCAGCAGAGTCGCCTGGGAGACCCAGTACTTC. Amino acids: CATSRVAWETQYF.

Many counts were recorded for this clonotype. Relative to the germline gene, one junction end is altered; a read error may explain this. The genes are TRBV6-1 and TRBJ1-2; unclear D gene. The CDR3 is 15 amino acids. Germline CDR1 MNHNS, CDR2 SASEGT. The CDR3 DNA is TGTGCCGGCAGTGAAAGGGAGCAGATACTATATGGCTACACCTTC. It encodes CAGSEREQILYGYTF.

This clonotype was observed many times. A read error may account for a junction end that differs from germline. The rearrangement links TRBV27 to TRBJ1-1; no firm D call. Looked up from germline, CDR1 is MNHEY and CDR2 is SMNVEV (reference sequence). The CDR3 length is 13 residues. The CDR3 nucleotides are TGTGCCAGCAGTTTACTTGAGAACGCTGAAGCTTTCTTT. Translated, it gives CASSLLENAEAFF.

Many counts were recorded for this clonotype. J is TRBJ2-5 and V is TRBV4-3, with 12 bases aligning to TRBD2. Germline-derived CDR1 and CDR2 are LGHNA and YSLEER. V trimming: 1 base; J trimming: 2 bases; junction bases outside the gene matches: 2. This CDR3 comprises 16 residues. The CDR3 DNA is TGCGCCAGCAGCCAAGGGACTAGCGGGATACAAGAGACCCAGTACTTC. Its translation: CASSQGTSGIQETQYF.

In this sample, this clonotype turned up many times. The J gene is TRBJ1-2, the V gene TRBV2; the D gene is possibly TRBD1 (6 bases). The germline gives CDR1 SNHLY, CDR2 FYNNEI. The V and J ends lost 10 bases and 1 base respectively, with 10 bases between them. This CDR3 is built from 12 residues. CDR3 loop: CATGQNNYGYTF. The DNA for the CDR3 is TGTGCCACAGGACAGAATAACTATGGCTACACCTTC.

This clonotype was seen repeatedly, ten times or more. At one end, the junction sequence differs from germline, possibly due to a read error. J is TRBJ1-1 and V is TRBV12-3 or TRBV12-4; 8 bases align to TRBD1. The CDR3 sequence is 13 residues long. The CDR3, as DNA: TGTGCCAGCAGCGGACAGGGTTTCACTGAAGCTTCCTTT. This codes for CASSGQGFTEASF.